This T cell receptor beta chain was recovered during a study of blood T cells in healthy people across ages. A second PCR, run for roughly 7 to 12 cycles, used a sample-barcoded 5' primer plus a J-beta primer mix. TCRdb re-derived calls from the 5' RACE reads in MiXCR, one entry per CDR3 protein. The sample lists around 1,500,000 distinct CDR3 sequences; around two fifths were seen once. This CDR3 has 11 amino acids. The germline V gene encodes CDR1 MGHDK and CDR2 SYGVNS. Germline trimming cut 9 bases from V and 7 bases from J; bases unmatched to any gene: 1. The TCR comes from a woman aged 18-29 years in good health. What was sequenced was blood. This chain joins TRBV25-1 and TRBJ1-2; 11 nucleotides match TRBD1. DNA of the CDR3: TGTGCCAGTGGACAGGGGGCTGGCTACACCTTC. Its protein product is CASGQGAGYTF.